These T cell receptor beta chains were read from a single sample in a study of T-cell memory formation after mild COVID-19. One entry per CDR3 protein, called by TCRdb with MiXCR from the 5' RACE reads. This sample has 300,000 to 400,000 distinct CDR3 sequences; roughly 13% occur once, and the top ten carry approximately 21%. The sequencing sample was made of PBMCs or a T cell subset sorted from them (not recorded which). Receptors were obtained from a man aged 18 to 30 who had mild COVID-19 (a few samples of this study predate the infection). Cell type and time point are not known. Both conserved end residues are part of each CDR3. A D gene is named only where the DNA matches it firmly. Rows may omit the clone size; those that give it use once, few, many or a size class.

d_call: TRBD1; clone_size: few; v_call: TRBV3-1; j_call: TRBJ1-3; cdr3_nt: TGTGCCAGCAGCTCCCGGACAGGGCCTGGAAACACCATATATTTT; cdr3_aa: CASSSRTGPGNTIYF
d_call: .; clone_size: few; v_call: TRBV4-1; j_call: TRBJ2-6; cdr3_nt: TGCGCCAGCAGCCATGGAGGGAAATGGGCTGGGGCCAACGTCCTGACTTTC; cdr3_aa: CASSHGGKWAGANVLTF
d_call: .; clone_size: many; v_call: TRBV5-1; j_call: TRBJ2-1; cdr3_nt: TGCGCCAGCAGCTTGGCCCCAGTACTAAGCTCCTACAATGAGCAGTTCTTC; cdr3_aa: CASSLAPVLSSYNEQFF
d_call: TRBD2; clone_size: few; v_call: TRBV7-3; j_call: TRBJ2-3; cdr3_nt: TGTGCCAGCAGCTTAACGGGGGGGTGGGATACGCAGTATTTT; cdr3_aa: CASSLTGGWDTQYF
d_call: TRBD2; clone_size: .; v_call: TRBV5-5; j_call: TRBJ2-1; cdr3_nt: TGTGCCAGCAGCTTGCCTAGCGGGGGGACGGACCGGGGTGAGCAGTTCTTC; cdr3_aa: CASSLPSGGTDRGEQFF
d_call: .; clone_size: few; v_call: TRBV6-5; j_call: TRBJ2-7; cdr3_nt: TGTGCCAGCAGTTGGAACAGGGCTTACGAGCAGTACTTC; cdr3_aa: CASSWNRAYEQYF
d_call: TRBD1; clone_size: .; v_call: TRBV2; j_call: TRBJ1-3; cdr3_nt: TGTGCCAGCCTCGACAGGGTTTCTCGAAACACCATATATTTT; cdr3_aa: CASLDRVSRNTIYF
d_call: .; clone_size: .; v_call: TRBV12-3/TRBV12-4; j_call: TRBJ2-3; cdr3_nt: TGTGCCAGCACATTAGCGGATCGCACAGATACGCAGTATTTT; cdr3_aa: CASTLADRTDTQYF
d_call: .; clone_size: few; v_call: TRBV6-6; j_call: TRBJ2-7; cdr3_nt: TGTGCCAGCAGAGCGGCGGGGTCTTCCTACGAGCAGTACTTC; cdr3_aa: CASRAAGSSYEQYF
d_call: .; clone_size: few; v_call: TRBV2; j_call: TRBJ2-3; cdr3_nt: TGTGCCAGCAGTGAAGCGGGGTCCACAGATACGCAGTATTTT; cdr3_aa: CASSEAGSTDTQYF
d_call: .; clone_size: few; v_call: TRBV29-1; j_call: TRBJ2-6; cdr3_nt: TGCAGCGTTAGCTCAGACTCTGGGGCCAACGTCCTGACTTTC; cdr3_aa: CSVSSDSGANVLTF
d_call: .; clone_size: .; v_call: TRBV5-1; j_call: TRBJ1-4; cdr3_nt: TGCGCCAGCAGCTTGGAGATGGCAACTAATGAAAAACTGTTTTTT; cdr3_aa: CASSLEMATNEKLFF